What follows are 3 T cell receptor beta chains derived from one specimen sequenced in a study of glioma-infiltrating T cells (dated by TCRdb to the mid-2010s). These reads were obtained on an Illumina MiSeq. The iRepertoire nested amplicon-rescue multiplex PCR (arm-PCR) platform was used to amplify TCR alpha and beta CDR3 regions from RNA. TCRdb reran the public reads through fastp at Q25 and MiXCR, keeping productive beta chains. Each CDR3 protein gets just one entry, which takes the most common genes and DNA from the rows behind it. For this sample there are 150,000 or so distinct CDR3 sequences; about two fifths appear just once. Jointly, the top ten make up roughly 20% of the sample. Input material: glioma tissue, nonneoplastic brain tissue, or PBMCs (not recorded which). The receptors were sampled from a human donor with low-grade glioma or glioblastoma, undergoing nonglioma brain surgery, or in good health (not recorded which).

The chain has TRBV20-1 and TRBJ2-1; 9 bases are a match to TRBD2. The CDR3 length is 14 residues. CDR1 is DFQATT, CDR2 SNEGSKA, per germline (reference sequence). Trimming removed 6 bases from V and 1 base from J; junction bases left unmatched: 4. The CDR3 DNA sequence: TGCAGTGCAAAACTAGCGGGTTCCTACAATGAGCAGTTCTTC. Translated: CSAKLAGSYNEQFF.

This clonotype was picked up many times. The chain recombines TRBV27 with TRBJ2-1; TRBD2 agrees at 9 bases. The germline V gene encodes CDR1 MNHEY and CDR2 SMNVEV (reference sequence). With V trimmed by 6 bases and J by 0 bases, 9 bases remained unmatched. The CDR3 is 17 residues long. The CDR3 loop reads CASSPGAGGASYNEQFF. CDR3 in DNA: TGTGCCAGCAGCCCAGGGGCGGGGGGGGCCTCCTACAATGAGCAGTTCTTC.

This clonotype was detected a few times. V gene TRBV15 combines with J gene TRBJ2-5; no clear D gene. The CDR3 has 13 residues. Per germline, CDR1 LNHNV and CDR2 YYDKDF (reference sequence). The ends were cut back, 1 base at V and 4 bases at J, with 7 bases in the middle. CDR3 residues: CATSRVPGETQYF. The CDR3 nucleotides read TGTGCCACCAGCAGAGTGCCGGGAGAGACCCAGTACTTC.